The present TCR beta chain was sequenced within a study of T cells in tumors after PD-1 blockade. On the study more broadly: Treatment was either pembrolizumab 200 mg every 3 weeks or cemiplimab 350 mg every 2 weeks. Some patients also took daily vismodegib 150 mg during anti-PD-1 treatment.

The table came from immunoSEQ multiplex PCR; TCRdb's copy has only in-frame clones and leaves some out. Of fewer than 40,000 clones detected, 73% appear once; the ten largest clones hold under 40%. The CDR3 extends over 18 amino acids. V was clipped by 0 bases and J by 5 bases; unmatched bases: 12. Germline CDR1 LGHNA, CDR2 YSLEER. The chain carries TRBV4-3 and TRBJ2-3; 9 bases align to TRBD2. Sample: PBMCs, taken after anti-PD-1 treatment. The TCR was taken from a human donor with basal cell carcinoma. Here the CDR3 reads CASSQERLAGGLGDTQYF. CDR3 coding DNA: TGCGCCAGCAGCCAAGAAAGATTGGCGGGGGGGCTAGGAGATACGCAGTATTTT.